The 30 T cell receptor beta chains reported below all come from one sample, sequenced in a study of blood T cells in healthy people across ages. A second 7 to 11 cycle PCR used barcoded and J-beta primers. TCRdb reprocessed the 5' RACE reads with MiXCR, giving one entry per CDR3 protein. The data show about 640,000 distinct CDR3 sequences, approximately 59% seen once. The specimen sequenced was blood. These receptors originate from a man between 60 and 75 years old in good health.

Note on this clonotype: Given a much more abundant clone one base away, this may be a read error. This chain links TRBV20-1 with TRBJ2-7; tentatively, D is TRBD1 or TRBD2 (6 bases each). Matching the DNA end better, TRBJ2-5 makes the J call doubtful. Germline loops: CDR1 DFQATT, CDR2 SNEGSKA (reference sequence). The CDR3 has 14 residues. This CDR3 is CSARDARGQETQYF. The CDR3 DNA reads as TGCAGTGCTAGAGATGCACGGGGGCAGGAGACCCAGTACTTC.

This clonotype was picked up a small number of times. V gene TRBV29-1 combines with J gene TRBJ2-1; TRBD1 matches 9 bases. Trimming cost V 8 bases and J 8 bases; bases outside gene matches: 13. Germline CDR1 and CDR2: SQVTM and ANQGSEA. The CDR3 totals 14 residues. CDR3 sequence reads: CSPIWGQGTHEQFF. The CDR3 DNA follows: TGCAGCCCGATTTGGGGACAGGGAACCCATGAGCAGTTCTTC.

The chain joins TRBV12-3 or TRBV12-4 to TRBJ1-4, with 8 bases aligning to TRBD1. The CDR3 spans 16 residues. J was trimmed by 7 bases and V by 4 bases; bases with no gene match: 11. This chain's CDR3 is CASSSSTGQASEKLFF. The CDR3 nucleotides read TGTGCCAGCAGTTCATCAACGGGACAGGCCTCTGAAAAACTGTTTTTT.

CDR3 nucleotides: TGTGCCAGCAACACAAGGACGGGAGAGCAGTACTTC. This encodes CASNTRTGEQYF. The V and J genes are TRBV2 and TRBJ2-5; TRBD2 is a possible D gene (6 bases). The CDR3 consists of 12 residues. V lost 7 bases and J 11 bases, leaving 17 bases between the germline ends. CDR1 SNHLY and CDR2 FYNNEI come from the germline V gene.

V is TRBV7-2 and J is TRBJ1-1, with no clear D. Looked up from germline, CDR1 is SGHTA and CDR2 is FQGNSA. The CDR3 loop spans 15 amino acids. The ends were cut back, 5 bases at V and 0 bases at J, with 13 bases in the middle. The CDR3 spells CASSPWMIVNTEAFF. The CDR3 nucleotides are TGTGCCAGCAGCCCCTGGATGATTGTGAACACTGAAGCTTTCTTT.

The chain links TRBV9 to TRBJ1-2; 10 bases match TRBD1. Germline CDR1 SGDLS, CDR2 YYNGEE. The CDR3 has 14 residues. Unmatched junction bases numbered 7, after V lost 0 bases and J lost 11 bases. The CDR3 nucleotides read TGTGCCAGCAGCGTAGCCCAGACAGGGGGCCCGTACACCTTC. Translating gives CASSVAQTGGPYTF.

This clonotype appeared a few times. This chain uses TRBV20-1 with TRBJ2-6, with D hard to call. Germline lookup yields CDR1 DFQATT and CDR2 SNEGSKA (reference sequence). V dropped 4 bases and J dropped 1 base, with 11 bases sitting between them. The CDR3 sequence is 15 residues long. CDR3 coding DNA: TGCAGTGCTACCATTCCGGGTTCTGGGGCCAACGTCCTGACTTTC. Translation: CSATIPGSGANVLTF.

CDR3 sequence: CASSDPAGASTDTQYF. For the CDR3, the DNA is TGTGCCAGCAGTGACCCAGCGGGGGCTAGCACAGATACGCAGTATTTT. The rearrangement uses TRBV25-1 and TRBJ2-3, with 8 bases identical to TRBD2. CDR3 length equals 16 residues. Looked up from germline, CDR1 is MGHDK and CDR2 is SYGVNS. V dropped 3 bases and J dropped 0; count of bases not matched to a gene: 5.

The J gene is TRBJ2-7, the V gene TRBV2, with D unresolved. The DNA end is more similar to TRBJ2-4, so the J call may be wrong. Germline CDR1 SNHLY, CDR2 FYNNEI. The CDR3 contains 12 residues. This CDR3 is CASSDLGYIQYF. As DNA, the CDR3 is TGTGCCAGCAGTGATCTAGGGTACATTCAGTACTTC.

The rearrangement uses TRBV28 and TRBJ2-7; D ambiguous. The CDR3 covers 13 residues. Germline lookup yields CDR1 MDHEN and CDR2 SYDVKM. Trimming cost V 10 bases and J 4 bases, with 17 bases left between them. DNA for the CDR3: TGTGCCACCTGCCGGGTAAGCCCTTACGAGCAGTACTTC. It specifies CATCRVSPYEQYF.

The chain recombines TRBV20-1 with TRBJ1-1; maybe TRBD1 (6 bases). Per germline, CDR1 DFQATT and CDR2 SNEGSKA (reference sequence). The CDR3 totals 14 residues. Deletions cut 4 bases from V and 4 bases from J, with 16 bases between. The CDR3 reads CSATGTRGGTEAFF. CDR3 DNA sequence: TGCAGTGCTACAGGGACACGGGGTGGCACTGAAGCTTTCTTT.

The chain is built from TRBV4-2 and TRBJ2-7, with 14 bases fitting TRBD2. Trimming removed 3 bases from V and 5 bases from J; junction bases left unmatched: 6. The CDR3 totals 16 residues. Germline V gene sequence: CDR1 LGHNA, CDR2 YNFKEQ. The CDR3: CASSHPGTSGGHEQYF. The CDR3 bases are TGTGCCAGCAGCCACCCCGGGACTAGCGGGGGTCACGAGCAGTACTTC.

This sequence joins TRBV7-6 and TRBJ2-1; D assignment may be TRBD1 or TRBD2 (5 bases each). V was cut by 5 bases and J by 4 bases, with 15 bases left in between. CDR1 and CDR2 from the germline V gene are SGHVS and FNYEAQ. CDR3 length: 15 amino acids. The CDR3 sequence: CASSPLGTEYNEQFF. In DNA form, the CDR3 reads TGTGCCAGCAGCCCCCTCGGGACGGAGTACAATGAGCAGTTCTTC.

The chain uses TRBV5-1 and TRBJ2-4; the match to TRBD1 covers 10 bases. The DNA end is more similar to TRBJ2-5, so the J call may be wrong. CDR1 and CDR2 (germline): SGHRS, YFSETQ. The CDR3 totals 14 residues. The CDR3 DNA reads TGCGCCAGCAGCGGTAGACAGGGGGCAGAGACCCAGTACTTC. Protein product: CASSGRQGAETQYF.

This clonotype came up a few times. V and J are TRBV5-6 and TRBJ1-2; the match to TRBD1 covers 11 bases. The length of the CDR3 is 17 residues. The ends lost 1 base at V and 4 bases at J; junction bases unmatched: 9. The germline gives CDR1 SGHDT, CDR2 YYEEEE. The DNA of the CDR3 is TGTGCCAGCAGCTTGATTGCCGGACAGGGGGCGGTCTATGGCTACACCTTC. This codes for CASSLIAGQGAVYGYTF. Complete variable domain (other parts from reference TRBV5-6 and TRBJ1-2): DAGVTQSPTHLIKTRGQQVTLRCSPKSGHDTVSWYQQALGQGPQFIFQYYEEEERQRGNFPDRFSGHQFPNYSSELNVNALLLGDSALYLCASSLIAGQGAVYGYTFGSGTRLTVV.

This chain uses TRBV11-2 with TRBJ2-5, with D tentatively TRBD2 (6 bases). The CDR3 totals 13 residues. CDR1 and CDR2 (germline): SGHAT, FQNNGV. Trimming left V 0 bases short and J 11 bases short, with 13 bases between. The CDR3 sequence: CASSLDRPGEQYF. The CDR3, as DNA: TGTGCCAGCAGCTTAGACAGGCCGGGGGAGCAGTACTTC.

As for this clonotype: One junction end does not reproduce the germline sequence, and a read error may be involved. This chain links TRBV28 with TRBJ2-1; weak D call: TRBD1 (5 bases). Germline CDR1 is MDHEN and CDR2 is SYDVKM. The CDR3 sequence is 13 residues long. The chain's CDR3 is CVSSVDSYNEQFF. CDR3 nucleotide sequence: TGTGTCAGCAGTGTAGACAGCTACAATGAGCAGTTCTTC.

The chain couples TRBV7-6 to TRBJ2-6, with TRBD1 identical over 8 bases. After removal of 1 base from V and 2 bases from J, the junction contained 7 bases not matched to a gene. CDR1 is SGHVS, CDR2 FNYEAQ, per germline. The CDR3 runs 18 residues. The CDR3 DNA follows: TGTGCCAGCAGCTTAGGTAGGACAGGGCCCACTGGGGCCAACGTCCTGACTTTC. It codes for CASSLGRTGPTGANVLTF.

This clonotype was counted a few times. This chain connects TRBV20-1 to TRBJ2-5; TRBD2 aligns across 9 bases. The J segment lost 4 bases and the V segment lost 3 bases, leaving 6 bases of the junction unmatched. Germline assignment: CDR1 DFQATT and CDR2 SNEGSKA (reference sequence). The CDR3 consists of 14 residues. CDR3 residues: CSASLAGGLETQYF. CDR3 coding DNA: TGCAGTGCTAGTTTGGCGGGGGGGCTAGAGACCCAGTACTTC.

DNA for the CDR3: TGTGCCAGCAGCCTTTCTTTGGCAGGCGAGCAGTACTTC. Encoded protein: CASSLSLAGEQYF. This rearrangement joins TRBV3-1 to TRBJ2-7; D is undetermined. Germline V gene sequence: CDR1 LGHDT, CDR2 YNNKEL (reference sequence). The CDR3 spans 13 residues. V gave up 4 bases and J gave up 6 bases, with 13 bases separating them.

The rearrangement joins TRBV27 to TRBJ1-6, with no clear D. Germline loops: CDR1 MNHEY, CDR2 SMNVEV (reference sequence). The CDR3 sequence is 13 residues long. V was trimmed by 5 bases and J by 10 bases, leaving 12 bases between them. Here the CDR3 DNA reads TGTGCCAGCAGTCAATGGACTAGATCACCCCTCCACTTT. Amino acids: CASSQWTRSPLHF.

This clonotype was picked up one time. The chain is built from TRBV27 and TRBJ1-1, with D hard to call. Germline V CDR1 and CDR2: MNHEY, SMNVEV (reference sequence). V lost 6 bases and J lost 3, with 11 bases in between. The CDR3 consists of 13 residues. In DNA form, the CDR3 reads TGTGCCAGCAGCCCTTGGAAGTACACTGAAGCTTTCTTT. It is translated as CASSPWKYTEAFF.

Concerning this clonotype itself: A much larger clone lies a single base off, so this may be a read error. The V gene is TRBV7-9, the J gene TRBJ2-5; 9 positions match TRBD1. The CDR3 has 15 amino acids. With 1 base clipped from V and 11 bases from J, the junction kept 11 bases outside the gene matches. The germline V gene has CDR1 SEHNR and CDR2 FQNEAQ (reference sequence). The CDR3 is CASSLGTGVYNEQYF. CDR3 in DNA: TGTGCCAGCAGCTTAGGGACAGGGGTATACAATGAGCAGTACTTC.

This chain links TRBV9 with TRBJ2-3, with a weak D call TRBD1 (6 bases). Germline V CDR1 and CDR2: SGDLS, YYNGEE. Trimming removed 8 bases at V and 2 bases at J, with 15 bases between. The CDR3 is 14 residues long. CDR3 bases: TGTGCCAGGAGGGGGACGGGGATCACAGATACGCAGTATTTT. Its translation is CARRGTGITDTQYF.

The gene calls are TRBV20-1 and TRBJ1-2; a weak D match, TRBD1 (6 bases). CDR3 size: 13 residues. V was clipped by 4 bases and J by 4 bases, with 13 bases between them. Germline lookup yields CDR1 DFQATT and CDR2 SNEGSKA (reference sequence). The CDR3 DNA follows: TGCAGTGCTAAGACAGGCCAGGCCTATGGCTACACCTTC. This translates into CSAKTGQAYGYTF.

The chain is built from TRBV7-2 and TRBJ2-1; TRBD2 agrees at 12 bases. The CDR3 contains 16 residues. Germline V gene data show CDR1 as SGHTA and CDR2 as FQGNSA. Germline trimming cut 5 bases from V and 3 bases from J; bases unmatched to any gene: 5. CDR3 region: CASSASSGGVYNEQFF. Written as DNA, the CDR3 is TGTGCCAGCAGCGCCTCTAGCGGGGGGGTCTACAATGAGCAGTTCTTC.

The V gene is TRBV11-2, the J gene TRBJ2-4; no clear D. Germline V gene sequence: CDR1 SGHAT, CDR2 FQNNGV. V lost 0 bases, J lost 6 bases, and 6 bases lay in between. This CDR3 is 13 amino acids long. CDR3: CASSLDVRNIQYF. The CDR3 region has the DNA TGTGCCAGCAGCTTAGATGTTCGAAACATTCAGTACTTC.

This clonotype has only a few counts. This chain uses TRBV2 with TRBJ2-5, with 10 positions matching TRBD2. The CDR3 is 15 amino acids. After removal of 4 bases from V and 4 bases from J, the junction contained 6 bases not matched to a gene. Germline CDR1 and CDR2: SNHLY and FYNNEI. The CDR3 DNA reads as TGTGCCAGCAGTGGGTTAGCGGGGGGCGGAGAGACCCAGTACTTC. This translates into CASSGLAGGGETQYF.

The table lists this clonotype with a few counts. This CDR3 reads CASSPRAGNYGYTF. CDR3 coding DNA: TGTGCCAGCAGCCCCCGGGCCGGGAACTATGGCTACACCTTC. The chain uses TRBV27 and TRBJ1-2, with D uncertain. V lost 6 bases, J lost 2 bases, and 13 bases lay in between. The CDR3 has 14 residues. Germline CDR1 reads MNHEY; CDR2 reads SMNVEV (reference sequence).

The chain joins TRBV7-9 to TRBJ2-1, with 7 nucleotides matching TRBD1. The CDR3 runs to 16 residues. Losses at the gene ends were 5 bases for V and 0 bases for J; bases not matched to a gene: 7. CDR1 and CDR2 (germline): SEHNR, FQNEAQ (reference sequence). CDR3 in DNA: TGTGCCAGCAGCCCAACAGGGGCGAGCTCCTACAATGAGCAGTTCTTC. Encoded protein: CASSPTGASSYNEQFF.